This T cell receptor beta chain emerged from a study of T cell changes during pregnancy in multiple sclerosis. Assay: immunoSEQ multiplex PCR; the TCRdb copy retains only in-frame clones and omits some. The sample shows about 73,000 clones, 75% to 90% of them seen only once. The CDR3 sequence is 15 residues long. The germline V gene encodes CDR1 SGHNT and CDR2 YENEEA. V lost 1 base and J lost 0; bases outside the gene matches: 3. This sequence originates from a female donor in good health, enrolled as a control in a pregnancy study. The V gene is TRBV11-3, the J gene TRBJ2-7; 7 bases agree with TRBD2. The starting material was peripheral blood, obtained after pregnancy. The CDR3 sequence: CASSLAGGSSYEQYF. CDR3 coding DNA: TGTGCCAGCAGCTTAGCGGGAGGAAGCTCCTACGAGCAGTACTTC.